The 15 T cell receptor beta chains below come from one sample, sequenced in a study of identical twins. TCRdb redid the calling of the 5' RACE reads with MiXCR, one entry per CDR3 protein. The repertoire holds about 920,000 distinct CDR3 sequences, with about 12% as singletons. This same sample was also part of a study on yellow fever vaccine responses in identical twins.

Sequencing was performed on PBMCs. Receptor source: a woman in her late teens or twenties in good health.

The table lists this clonotype with a few counts. The gene calls are TRBV3-1 and TRBJ2-6, with D possibly being TRBD1 (6 bases). Germline assignment: CDR1 LGHDT and CDR2 YNNKEL (reference sequence). There are 16 residues in the CDR3. Between the trimmed V and J ends, which lost 4 bases and 0 bases, there was a span of 10 bases. CDR3 residues: CASSPGQFSGANVLTF. For the CDR3, the DNA is TGTGCCAGCAGCCCCGGACAGTTCTCTGGGGCCAACGTCCTGACTTTC.

The V gene is TRBV15, the J gene TRBJ1-1, with 8 bases aligning to TRBD1. Germline V gives CDR1 LNHNV, CDR2 YYDKDF (reference sequence). After removal of 3 bases from V and 8 bases from J, the junction contained 5 bases not matched to a gene. This CDR3 is 13 amino acids long. CDR3 nucleotide sequence: TGTGCCACCAGCAGTGTTGACAGGGGCGAAGCTTTCTTT. This sequence encodes CATSSVDRGEAFF.

The sample holds a few counts of this clonotype. The chain links TRBV14 to TRBJ2-7; 7 bases line up with TRBD1. The length of the CDR3 is 13 residues. The ends lost 3 bases at V and 5 bases at J; junction bases unmatched: 4. Germline CDR1 and CDR2: SGHDN and FVKESK. DNA for the CDR3: TGTGCCAGCAGCCATAAAGGGGGCCACGAGCAGTACGTC. This gives the protein CASSHKGGHEQYV.

The DNA for the CDR3 is TGCAGTGCTAGCGGACAGGAGTTTGACCAAGAGACCCAGTACTTC. Translating it yields CSASGQEFDQETQYF. This rearrangement joins TRBV20-1 to TRBJ2-5; 7 nucleotides agree with TRBD1. Germline V gene data show CDR1 as DFQATT and CDR2 as SNEGSKA (reference sequence). The CDR3 consists of 15 residues. The V and J ends lost 3 bases and 0 bases, in that order; junction bases with no gene match: 7.

V gene TRBV3-1 combines with J gene TRBJ2-1, with 9 nucleotides matching TRBD2. This CDR3 spans 13 amino acids. V was pared by 6 bases and J by 6 bases, with 3 bases of the junction left unmatched. CDR1 and CDR2 (germline): LGHDT, YNNKEL (reference sequence). CDR3 loop: CASSIAGANEQFF. The DNA for the CDR3 is TGTGCCAGCAGTATAGCGGGAGCCAATGAGCAGTTCTTC.

There are a few counts of this clonotype. This chain joins TRBV7-8 and TRBJ2-7; no clear D gene. CDR3 size: 12 residues. The germline V and J ends were trimmed by 1 base and 10 bases, with 11 bases remaining between them. The V gene's germline CDR1 is SGHVS and CDR2 FQNEAQ. The CDR3 DNA is TGTGCCAGCAGCTTAGATGCCGTGGGTCAGTACTTC. Protein sequence: CASSLDAVGQYF.

This clonotype was counted between two and nine times. The chain uses TRBV11-3 and TRBJ1-1; maybe TRBD1 (5 bases). Germline assignment: CDR1 SGHNT and CDR2 YENEEA. V was clipped by 4 bases and J by 4 bases, with 22 bases between them. This CDR3 spans 17 amino acids. The DNA of the CDR3 is TGTGCCAGCAGCTCTCGTGCGGGGGTAGAAGGTAGCACTGAAGCTTTCTTT. This encodes CASSSRAGVEGSTEAFF.

The gene calls are TRBV24-1 and TRBJ2-2; D is unresolved. Trimming cost V 1 base and J 9 bases, with 5 bases left between them. The CDR3 runs 12 residues. CDR1 is KGHDR, CDR2 SFDVKD, per germline. The CDR3: CATSDLRRELFF. Written as DNA, the CDR3 is TGTGCCACCAGTGATTTACGGCGGGAGCTGTTTTTT.

This clonotype turned up a few times. This chain links TRBV3-1 with TRBJ1-4; 9 nucleotides align to TRBD1. The CDR3 length is 15 residues. In germline, CDR1 is LGHDT, CDR2 YNNKEL (reference sequence). The ends lost 3 bases at V and 4 bases at J; junction bases unmatched: 3. The CDR3 protein is CASSHRTGVNEKLFF. CDR3 sequence (DNA): TGTGCCAGCAGCCATCGGACAGGGGTTAATGAAAAACTGTTTTTT.

The genes are TRBV27 and TRBJ1-4; perhaps TRBD1 as D (6 bases). The CDR3 covers 16 residues. V was trimmed by 2 bases and J by 0 bases, leaving 10 bases between them. The germline gives CDR1 MNHEY, CDR2 SMNVEV (reference sequence). CDR3 sequence (DNA): TGTGCCAGCAGTTTAGGACAGCCCGCAACTAATGAAAAACTGTTTTTT. Translated: CASSLGQPATNEKLFF.

This clonotype was observed many times. The chain carries TRBV12-3 or TRBV12-4 and TRBJ1-2; D might be TRBD1 (5 bases). V was trimmed by 6 bases and J by 5 bases, leaving 7 bases between them. The CDR3 loop spans 11 amino acids. The CDR3 here is CASRQVYGYTF. The CDR3 DNA reads as TGTGCCAGCAGACAGGTTTATGGCTACACCTTC.

The chain uses TRBV9 and TRBJ2-1; 7 bases are shared with TRBD1. Germline-derived CDR1 and CDR2 are SGDLS and YYNGEE. Unmatched junction bases numbered 14, after V lost 4 bases and J lost 7 bases. The CDR3 runs to 16 residues. CDR3 loop: CASSPRTPGQRNEQFF. Written as DNA, the CDR3 is TGTGCCAGCAGCCCCCGGACTCCGGGACAGCGGAATGAGCAGTTCTTC.

This clonotype occurred many times. This chain joins TRBV12-3 or TRBV12-4 and TRBJ2-1; tentative D call: TRBD2 (6 bases). The CDR3 totals 14 residues. V shed 8 bases and J shed 5 bases, with 16 bases lying between them. The CDR3 region has the DNA TGTGCCAGCGGGGGGACTCCCCCGGACAATGAGCAGTTCTTC. Translated, it gives CASGGTPPDNEQFF.

This clonotype was counted at least ten times. V gene TRBV6-1 combines with J gene TRBJ2-6, with D possibly matching TRBD1 (5 bases). V shed 9 bases and J shed 4 bases, with 16 bases lying between them. The CDR3 runs 15 residues. Germline lookup yields CDR1 MNHNS and CDR2 SASEGT. The CDR3 sequence is CASTGLLYGANVLTF. In DNA form, the CDR3 reads TGTGCCAGTACAGGCCTCCTATACGGGGCCAACGTCCTGACTTTC.

Only a few counts were recorded for this clonotype. The chain employs TRBV7-9 and TRBJ1-4; D ambiguous. Germline V CDR1 and CDR2: SEHNR, FQNEAQ (reference sequence). The CDR3 is 15 residues long. The ends were cut back, 1 base at V and 12 bases at J, with 18 bases in the middle. This CDR3 is CASSLGSSALGELFF. CDR3 bases: TGTGCCAGCAGCTTAGGATCGTCAGCCCTCGGGGAACTGTTTTTT. The whole variable domain, filled in from reference TRBV7-9 and TRBJ1-4, reads DTGVSQNPRHKITKRGQNVTFRCDPISEHNRLYWYRQTLGQGPEFLTYFQNEAQLEKSRLLSDRFSAERPKGSFSTLEIQRTEQGDSAMYLCASSLGSSALGELFFGSGTQLSVL.